A single sample is the source of the 14 T cell receptor beta chains below, sequenced in a study of regulatory T cells in long-lasting Graves disease. Regarding time point: newly diagnosed GD, antithyroid drugs for less than 3 months. PBMCs provided the RNA from which the TCR library was made. Through Arm-PCR of CDR3 regions and iRepertoire HTBI primers, TCR beta libraries were built. MiXCR, applied by TCRdb to the multiplex PCR reads, yields one record per CDR3 protein. This sample has roughly 520,000 distinct CDR3 sequences; 12% occur once, and the top ten carry roughly 9.3%. These same data were also listed under a study on T cells in Graves' hyperthyroidism and ophthalmopathy.

This specimen was peripheral blood mononuclear cells (PBMCs), taken at new diagnosis, from a patient treated with antithyroid drugs. The source of these receptors is a woman aged 25-40 years with Graves disease.

This clonotype was seen only a few times. The chain combines TRBV18 with TRBJ1-2; weak D call: TRBD1 (5 bases). CDR1 KGHSH and CDR2 LQKENI come from the germline V gene. The CDR3 length is 19 residues. The V end lost 2 bases, the J end lost 3 bases, and 25 bases lay between the germline ends. The CDR3, as DNA: TGTGCCAGCTCACCATCACGACAGAGCCAAGGACCAACTGACTATGGCTACACCTTC. Amino acids: CASSPSRQSQGPTDYGYTF.

This clonotype was picked up many times. The chain has TRBV7-9 and TRBJ2-1; 11 bases match TRBD1. Germline trimming cut 4 bases from V and 9 bases from J; bases unmatched to any gene: 8. The CDR3 totals 15 residues. In germline, CDR1 is SEHNR, CDR2 FQNEAQ (reference sequence). The CDR3 DNA sequence: TGTGCCAGCAGCTCCTCGGACAGGGGGCTGAGTGAGCAGTTCTTC. Protein sequence: CASSSSDRGLSEQFF. Variable domain in full (rest from reference TRBV7-9 and TRBJ2-1): DTGVSQNPRHKITKRGQNVTFRCDPISEHNRLYWYRQTLGQGPEFLTYFQNEAQLEKSRLLSDRFSAERPKGSFSTLEIQRTEQGDSAMYLCASSSSDRGLSEQFFGPGTRLTVL.

The chain links TRBV9 to TRBJ2-1, with D possibly called TRBD1 or TRBD2 (7 bases each). The CDR3 covers 15 residues. CDR1 SGDLS and CDR2 YYNGEE come from the germline V gene. V shed 3 bases and J shed 4 bases, with 14 bases lying between them. CDR3 sequence (DNA): TGTGCCAGCAGCGACCAGGGGGGGGGTTACAATGAGCAGTTCTTC. Protein: CASSDQGGGYNEQFF.

As regards this clonotype: This may be a read error, as it is one base from a much larger clone. CDR3 DNA: TGTGCCAGCAGCTTTGCAGGGTGGGAGTCGGTCTACGAGCAGTACTTC. It encodes CASSFAGWESVYEQYF. This chain connects TRBV7-8 to TRBJ2-7; TRBD1 or TRBD2 may be the D gene (5 bases each). Per germline, CDR1 SGHVS and CDR2 FQNEAQ. There are 16 residues in the CDR3. Deletions cut 3 bases from V and 3 bases from J, with 18 bases between.

This sequence joins TRBV4-1 and TRBJ1-1, with D tentatively TRBD1 (5 bases). Germline assignment: CDR1 MGHRA and CDR2 YSYEKL. The CDR3 runs to 16 residues. Trimming took off 1 base at V and 2 bases at J, with 14 bases between the two ends. The CDR3: CASSQARGPINTEAFF. As DNA, the CDR3 is TGCGCCAGCAGCCAAGCCCGGGGACCGATAAACACTGAAGCTTTCTTT.

This clonotype was seen ten or more times. The chain carries TRBV6-1 and TRBJ2-3, with 8 bases aligning to TRBD1. This CDR3 contains 18 residues. From germline, CDR1 is MNHNS and CDR2 SASEGT. V shed 5 bases, J shed 1 base, and the junction held 14 bases outside the gene matches. CDR3 sequence (DNA): TGTGCCAGCAGTACGGATGGGACAGGACTAATTCGCACAGATACGCAGTATTTT. It translates to CASSTDGTGLIRTDTQYF.

The sample holds many counts of this clonotype. The V and J genes are TRBV11-2 and TRBJ2-7; a possible D gene is TRBD1 (7 bases). Trimming stripped 2 bases from V and 0 bases from J, with 17 bases between. This CDR3 has 17 amino acids. Per the germline V gene, CDR1 is SGHAT and CDR2 is FQNNGV. The CDR3 nucleotides are TGTGCCAGCAGCTTATGGTTCGGGGGACAGATCTCCTACGAGCAGTACTTC. Translating it yields CASSLWFGGQISYEQYF.

The chain couples TRBV3-1 to TRBJ2-3, with D possibly TRBD1 on 6 matching bases. The CDR3 is made up of 13 amino acids. Germline V CDR1 and CDR2: LGHDT, YNNKEL (reference sequence). V was cut by 0 bases and J by 8 bases, with 9 bases left in between. The CDR3, as DNA: TGTGCCAGCAGCCAAGAATCACAGGGTACGCAGTATTTT. Encoded protein: CASSQESQGTQYF.

This clonotype was found many times. V and J are TRBV6-1 and TRBJ1-2; D uncertain. The CDR3 has 12 amino acids. V lost 6 bases and J 0 bases, leaving 5 bases between the germline ends. CDR1 is MNHNS and CDR2 is SASEGT in the germline V gene. For the CDR3, the DNA is TGTGCCAGCAGGCTCGCTAACTATGGCTACACCTTC. Amino acid sequence: CASRLANYGYTF.

This clonotype was detected many times. V is TRBV12-3 or TRBV12-4 and J is TRBJ1-3; D not certain. Trimming left V 6 bases short and J 1 base short, with 7 bases between. The CDR3 runs to 13 residues. As DNA, the CDR3 is TGTGCCAGCAGGCCGAGTTCTGGAAACACCATATATTTT. It specifies CASRPSSGNTIYF.

The gene calls are TRBV12-3 or TRBV12-4 and TRBJ2-6, with a tentative D call TRBD1 (5 bases). Between the trimmed V and J ends, which lost 4 bases and 2 bases, there was a span of 9 bases. CDR3 length: 15 residues. CDR3 amino acids: CASSSDRTGANVLTF. CDR3 DNA sequence: TGTGCCAGCAGTTCAGACAGAACTGGGGCCAACGTCCTGACTTTC.

Only a few counts were recorded for this clonotype. The CDR3 nucleotides are TGTGCCAGCACCGCCCGAGGACGGCCCTCCTACAATGAGCAGTTCTTC. This sequence encodes CASTARGRPSYNEQFF. The V and J genes are TRBV6-2 or TRBV6-3 and TRBJ2-1; no reliable D call. V shed 7 bases and J shed 0 bases, with 16 bases lying between them. Germline V gene sequence: CDR1 MNHEY, CDR2 SVGEGT. The CDR3 totals 16 residues.

This clonotype was counted at least ten times. The chain recombines TRBV18 with TRBJ1-5; 7 bases line up with TRBD1. The germline V gene encodes CDR1 KGHSH and CDR2 LQKENI. The length of the CDR3 is 14 residues. Trimming took 3 bases from V and 3 from J; bases not matched to a gene: 2. This chain's CDR3 is CASSPGQHNQPQHF. For the CDR3, the DNA is TGTGCCAGCTCACCGGGACAGCACAATCAGCCCCAGCATTTT.

This clonotype was seen a few times. The chain employs TRBV3-1 and TRBJ2-4; the D is unclear. This CDR3 region has 12 residues. Trimming removed 3 bases at V and 7 bases at J, with 7 bases between. Germline V lookup: CDR1 LGHDT, CDR2 YNNKEL (reference sequence). The CDR3 DNA follows: TGTGCCAGCAGCCAGCTGGGGAACATTCAGTACTTC. The encoded protein is CASSQLGNIQYF.